These 23 T cell receptor beta chains came from one sample sequenced in a study of cytomegalovirus exposure and HLA in healthy donors. The PCR used 60 Vbeta and 13 Jbeta primers. The protocol was immunoSEQ multiplex PCR, while the TCRdb copy is restricted to in-frame clones and leaves out a portion. The repertoire includes 65,000 to 70,000 clones, roughly four fifths of them detected once, and about 6% sits in the top ten. What was sequenced was PBMCs. The origin of the receptors is a man aged 45-60 years in good health and CMV-seronegative.

The J gene is TRBJ1-4, the V gene TRBV2, with unresolved D. This CDR3 is built from 13 residues. Between the trimmed V and J ends, which lost 4 bases and 4 bases, there was a span of 7 bases. Germline values: CDR1 SNHLY, CDR2 FYNNEI. The CDR3 DNA reads TGTGCCAGCAGTGGCAGACTTAATGAAAAACTGTTTTTT. It encodes CASSGRLNEKLFF.

This clone has a single count. The V and J genes are TRBV29-1 and TRBJ1-1, with D uncertain. Germline CDR1 is SQVTM and CDR2 is ANQGSEA. The CDR3 loop spans 10 amino acids. V lost 7 bases and J lost 6, with 9 bases in between. The CDR3 region has the DNA TGCAGCGCTTCACAAGCTGAAGCTTTCTTT. It translates to CSASQAEAFF.

The rearrangement links TRBV4-2 to TRBJ1-4; D uncertain. CDR3 size: 17 residues. V dropped 0 bases and J dropped 8 bases, with 19 bases sitting between them. Germline V lookup: CDR1 LGHNA, CDR2 YNFKEQ. CDR3 nucleotide sequence: TGTGCCAGCAGCCAAGATTTCCCAAGAAAAAGGAGCGAAAAACTGTTTTTT. This codes for CASSQDFPRKRSEKLFF.

This clone was observed a few times. The chain is built from TRBV4-2 and TRBJ2-7, with a tentative D call TRBD1 (6 bases). Germline lookup yields CDR1 LGHNA and CDR2 YNFKEQ. The CDR3 has 15 amino acids. Trimming shortened V by 0 bases and J by 3 bases, and 12 bases separated the two germline ends. Written as DNA, the CDR3 is TGTGCCAGCAGCCAAGAACGCGGACAGAACTACGAGCAGTACTTC. It codes for CASSQERGQNYEQYF.

This rearrangement joins TRBV4-2 to TRBJ1-2; TRBD1 might be the D (6 bases). The CDR3 totals 17 residues. Deletions cut 3 bases from V and 2 bases from J, with 19 bases between. Germline loops: CDR1 LGHNA, CDR2 YNFKEQ. The CDR3: CASSQDTKQGRNYGYTF. CDR3 nucleotide sequence: TGTGCCAGCAGCCAGGATACAAAACAGGGAAGAAACTATGGCTACACCTTC.

The V call is TRBV5-1, the J call TRBJ2-2; the D is unclear. V lost 1 base to trimming and J lost 4 bases, with 8 bases between them. Germline loops: CDR1 SGHRS, CDR2 YFSETQ. The CDR3 spans 14 residues. Here the CDR3 reads CASSLFEVTGELFF. The CDR3 bases are TGCGCCAGCAGCTTGTTTGAGGTCACCGGGGAGCTGTTTTTT.

This clone was detected once. V gene TRBV5-1 combines with J gene TRBJ1-5, with D unclear. Trimming pared 3 bases from V and 7 bases from J, leaving 14 bases between. This CDR3 is built from 14 residues. Germline loops: CDR1 SGHRS, CDR2 YFSETQ. The CDR3 reads CASSSFERGQPQHF. Here the CDR3 DNA reads TGCGCCAGCAGCTCCTTCGAAAGAGGGCAGCCCCAGCATTTT.

The V gene is TRBV28, the J gene TRBJ1-5; unclear D gene. Trimming cost V 3 bases and J 1 base, with 7 bases left between them. The CDR3 runs to 14 residues. Germline loops: CDR1 MDHEN, CDR2 SYDVKM. The CDR3 sequence: CASSFFSSNQPQHF. DNA for the CDR3: TGTGCCAGCAGTTTTTTTTCGAGCAATCAGCCCCAGCATTTT.

This CDR3 reads CASSLTGEPGYTF. The CDR3 DNA reads as TGCGCCAGCAGCTTAACGGGGGAGCCTGGCTACACCTTC. J is TRBJ1-2 and V is TRBV5-1; a possible D gene is TRBD1 (5 bases). CDR1 is SGHRS, CDR2 YFSETQ, per germline. The CDR3 totals 13 residues. V was shortened by 2 bases and J by 7 bases, with 12 bases between the two germline ends.

The chain links TRBV6-6 to TRBJ1-3; tentative D call: TRBD1 (5 bases). The length of the CDR3 is 16 residues. Trimming removed 2 bases at V and 1 base at J, with 12 bases between. Germline V gives CDR1 MNHNY, CDR2 SVGAGI (reference sequence). CDR3 sequence reads: CASSYRTFRSGNTIYF. As DNA, the CDR3 is TGTGCCAGCAGTTACCGGACATTTAGGTCTGGAAACACCATATATTTT.

The genes are TRBV5-6 and TRBJ1-5, with 9 bases fitting TRBD1. Germline V lookup: CDR1 SGHDT, CDR2 YYEEEE. The CDR3 consists of 16 residues. Losses at the gene ends were 0 bases for V and 4 bases for J; bases not matched to a gene: 5. The CDR3 reads CASSLAGTGFNQPQHF. Here the CDR3 DNA reads TGTGCCAGCAGCTTGGCCGGGACAGGGTTTAATCAGCCCCAGCATTTT.

The chain carries TRBV5-4 and TRBJ2-7; D remains ambiguous. CDR3 length equals 13 residues. V was shortened by 0 bases and J by 2 bases, with 6 bases between the two germline ends. CDR1 and CDR2 (germline): SGHNT, YYREEE (reference sequence). The CDR3 sequence is CASSLGLPYEQYF. CDR3 sequence (DNA): TGTGCCAGCAGCTTGGGGCTCCCCTACGAGCAGTACTTC. Combining the CDR3 with reference TRBV5-4 and TRBJ2-7 gives the whole variable domain ETGVTQSPTHLIKTRGQQVTLRCSSQSGHNTVSWYQQALGQGPQFIFQYYREEENGRGNFPPRFSGLQFPNYSSELNVNALELDDSALYLCASSLGLPYEQYFGPGTRLTVT.

The chain couples TRBV27 to TRBJ2-3; 11 bases line up with TRBD2. Looked up from germline, CDR1 is MNHEY and CDR2 is SMNVEV (reference sequence). This CDR3 is 16 amino acids long. V dropped 7 bases and J dropped 0; count of bases not matched to a gene: 6. The CDR3 loop reads CASTKTSGASTDTQYF. The DNA for the CDR3 is TGTGCCAGCACCAAGACTAGCGGGGCAAGCACAGATACGCAGTATTTT.

The chain has TRBV13 and TRBJ2-3, with 10 bases lining up with TRBD2. J gave up 7 bases and V 5 bases, and 12 bases lay outside the gene matches. CDR1 is PRHDT and CDR2 is FYEKMQ in the germline V gene (reference sequence). The CDR3 spans 16 residues. As DNA, the CDR3 is TGTGCCAGCAGCACCCTTTTAGCGGGGGGCCGGAATACGCAGTATTTT. Translation: CASSTLLAGGRNTQYF.

This chain links TRBV11-2 with TRBJ2-1, with TRBD2 matching over 8 bases. The junction had 10 bases not matched to a gene; V was cut back by 1 base and J by 5 bases. Germline CDR1 SGHAT, CDR2 FQNNGV. The CDR3 is 17 amino acids. The CDR3 DNA reads as TGTGCCAGCAGCTTAGTTCCAGCGGGGGCTCCAAACAATGAGCAGTTCTTC. This encodes CASSLVPAGAPNNEQFF.

The J gene is TRBJ1-1, the V gene TRBV5-1, with D perhaps matching TRBD1 (6 bases). The V and J ends lost 0 bases and 7 bases respectively, with 22 bases between them. The CDR3 has 17 residues. CDR1 is SGHRS and CDR2 is YFSETQ in the germline V gene. The CDR3 sequence is CASSLGDRSTGPNEAFF. In nucleotides, the CDR3 is TGCGCCAGCAGCTTGGGGGATCGTTCCACAGGGCCCAATGAAGCTTTCTTT.

V usage is TRBV18 and J usage is TRBJ2-3; 15 positions agree with TRBD2. The CDR3 is 16 amino acids. V dropped 5 bases and J dropped 6; count of bases not matched to a gene: 6. The germline V gene has CDR1 KGHSH and CDR2 LQKENI. CDR3 sequence: CASSTGLAGGRDTQYF. CDR3 nucleotides: TGTGCCAGCTCAACGGGACTAGCGGGGGGCAGGGATACGCAGTATTTT.

The rearrangement links TRBV5-1 to TRBJ2-5, with a possible D match to TRBD1 (5 bases). Germline CDR1 and CDR2: SGHRS and YFSETQ. The CDR3 consists of 13 residues. V gave up 5 bases and J gave up 5 bases, with 13 bases separating them. CDR3 nucleotides: TGCGCCAGCAGATTACAAGGGGCGGAGACCCAGTACTTC. It yields the protein CASRLQGAETQYF. The full variable domain, rest sourced from reference TRBV5-1 and TRBJ2-5, is KAGVTQTPRYLIKTRGQQVTLSCSPISGHRSVSWYQQTPGQGLQFLFEYFSETQRNKGNFPGRFSGRQFSNSRSEMNVSTLELGDSALYLCASRLQGAETQYFGPGTRLLVL.

Here the CDR3 reads CASSYVTGTAYNEQFF. Here the CDR3 DNA reads TGTGCCAGCAGTTATGTCACCGGGACAGCTTACAATGAGCAGTTCTTC. V usage is TRBV6-5 and J usage is TRBJ2-1, with TRBD1 identical over 7 bases. CDR1 and CDR2 from the germline V gene are MNHEY and SVGAGI. V lost 3 bases and J lost 4; bases outside the gene matches: 9. The CDR3 is made up of 16 amino acids.

The rearrangement uses TRBV25-1 and TRBJ1-2; the match to TRBD1 covers 9 bases. The CDR3 has 14 amino acids. Unmatched junction bases numbered 5, after V lost 2 bases and J lost 7 bases. Germline lookup yields CDR1 MGHDK and CDR2 SYGVNS. The CDR3 loop is CASSEATGGLGYTF. Here the CDR3 DNA reads TGTGCCAGCAGTGAAGCGACAGGGGGTCTTGGCTACACCTTC.

V and J are TRBV2 and TRBJ1-1; D unresolved. V shed 4 bases and J shed 3 bases, with 9 bases lying between them. The CDR3 totals 13 residues. Germline V CDR1 and CDR2: SNHLY, FYNNEI. The CDR3 DNA follows: TGTGCCAGCAGTGGACTATTGGACACTGAAGCTTTCTTT. Translating gives CASSGLLDTEAFF.

This chain connects TRBV30 to TRBJ2-7; 7 nucleotides agree with TRBD1. The CDR3 covers 14 residues. The junction had 9 bases not matched to a gene; V was cut back by 5 bases and J by 2 bases. CDR1 is GTSNPN and CDR2 is SVGIG in the germline V gene (reference sequence). The CDR3 loop is CAWAAGTATYEQYF. CDR3 nucleotides: TGTGCCTGGGCCGCCGGGACAGCGACCTACGAGCAGTACTTC.

V is TRBV2 and J is TRBJ1-2; possibly TRBD1 for D (5 bases). This CDR3 has 15 amino acids. CDR1 SNHLY and CDR2 FYNNEI come from the germline V gene. Trimming removed 7 bases at V and 7 bases at J, with 22 bases between. Written as DNA, the CDR3 is TGTGCCAGCACGACCTTGCAGGGTAACCTCTTTGGCTACACCTTC. Translating gives CASTTLQGNLFGYTF. The full variable domain, rest sourced from reference TRBV2 and TRBJ1-2, is EPEVTQTPSHQVTQMGQEVILRCVPISNHLYFYWYRQILGQKVEFLVSFYNNEISEKSEIFDDQFSVERPDGSNFTLKIRSTKLEDSAMYFCASTTLQGNLFGYTFGSGTRLTVV.